The 11 T cell receptor beta chains reported below all come from one sample, sequenced in a study of T cells in tumors and immune-related adverse events. The table came from immunoSEQ multiplex PCR; TCRdb's copy has only in-frame clones and leaves some out. The table has tens of thousands of clones, 85% to 95% seen once. This specimen was lymph node tissue, taken from a patient treated with anti-PD-1 therapy. These receptor sequences come from a female donor with metastatic renal cell carcinoma.

The V and J genes are TRBV7-2 and TRBJ2-6; D is uncertain. CDR1 and CDR2 (germline): SGHTA, FQGNSA. V gave up 1 base and J gave up 0 bases, with 4 bases separating them. The CDR3 length is 15 residues. Here the CDR3 reads CASSLDSSGANVLTF. CDR3 coding DNA: TGTGCCAGCAGCTTAGACAGCTCTGGGGCCAACGTCCTGACTTTC.

For the CDR3, the DNA is TGTGCCAGCAGCTTAGGAGGAGGACTCCCTAACTATGGCTACACCTTC. Its protein product is CASSLGGGLPNYGYTF. The rearrangement uses TRBV7-2 and TRBJ1-2; D call uncertain. The germline V gene encodes CDR1 SGHTA and CDR2 FQGNSA. The V end lost 1 base, the J end lost 0 bases, and 12 bases lay between the germline ends. This CDR3 comprises 16 residues. Looking up the rest from reference TRBV7-2 and TRBJ1-2 gives the full variable domain: GAGVSQSPSNKVTEKGKDVELRCDPISGHTALYWYRQSLGQGLEFLIYFQGNSAPDKSGLPSDRFSAERTGGSVSTLTIQRTQQEDSAVYLCASSLGGGLPNYGYTFGSGTRLTVV.

The chain couples TRBV7-2 to TRBJ1-2; D gene unclear. This CDR3 contains 14 residues. Germline CDR1 and CDR2: SGHTA and FQGNSA. V was cut by 0 bases and J by 8 bases, with 13 bases left in between. The CDR3: CASSLALSQLGYTF. The CDR3 region has the DNA TGTGCCAGCAGCTTAGCGTTAAGTCAGCTGGGCTACACCTTC. Based on the CDR3 plus reference TRBV7-2 and TRBJ1-2, the full variable domain is GAGVSQSPSNKVTEKGKDVELRCDPISGHTALYWYRQSLGQGLEFLIYFQGNSAPDKSGLPSDRFSAERTGGSVSTLTIQRTQQEDSAVYLCASSLALSQLGYTFGSGTRLTVV.

V usage is TRBV7-2 and J usage is TRBJ1-1, with a tentative D call TRBD1 (6 bases). The V gene's germline CDR1 is SGHTA and CDR2 FQGNSA. CDR3 length: 14 residues. Between the trimmed V and J ends, which lost 5 bases and 7 bases, there was a span of 17 bases. CDR3: CASSSDPGHSEAFF. CDR3 bases: TGTGCCAGCAGCAGTGACCCGGGACATAGTGAAGCTTTCTTT. Variable domain in full (rest from reference TRBV7-2 and TRBJ1-1): GAGVSQSPSNKVTEKGKDVELRCDPISGHTALYWYRQSLGQGLEFLIYFQGNSAPDKSGLPSDRFSAERTGGSVSTLTIQRTQQEDSAVYLCASSSDPGHSEAFFGQGTRLTVV.

This clone was seen a few times. V gene TRBV6-1 combines with J gene TRBJ1-1; D call uncertain. The CDR3 is 14 amino acids. Trimming left V 2 bases short and J 1 base short, with 8 bases between. CDR1 is MNHNS, CDR2 SASEGT, per germline. The DNA of the CDR3 is TGTGCCAGCAGTGAAAACAGCCCGAACACTGAAGCTTTCTTT. Amino acids: CASSENSPNTEAFF.

The chain uses TRBV7-9 and TRBJ1-2; tentatively, D is TRBD1 (6 bases). The CDR3 consists of 12 residues. V lost 8 bases, J lost 6 bases, and 13 bases lay in between. CDR1 and CDR2 from the germline V gene are SEHNR and FQNEAQ (reference sequence). The CDR3 protein is CASDRLRNGYTF. In nucleotides, the CDR3 is TGTGCCAGCGACAGGTTGAGAAATGGCTACACCTTC.

This clone was detected only a few times. The chain employs TRBV30 and TRBJ1-1; D is perhaps TRBD1 (6 bases). Germline CDR1 and CDR2: GTSNPN and SVGIG (reference sequence). V was cut by 3 bases and J by 6 bases, with 14 bases left in between. The CDR3 has 13 amino acids. Here the CDR3 reads CAWSLRRGAEAFF. CDR3 coding DNA: TGTGCCTGGAGCCTTAGGAGGGGGGCTGAAGCTTTCTTT.

This clone turned up a few times. This chain links TRBV19 with TRBJ2-5, with no clear D. Trimming stripped 2 bases from V and 1 base from J, with 5 bases between. This CDR3 is built from 13 residues. From germline, CDR1 is LNHDA and CDR2 SQIVND (reference sequence). The CDR3 spells CASSINSQETQYF. Here the CDR3 DNA reads TGTGCCAGTAGTATAAACAGCCAAGAGACCCAGTACTTC.

This sequence joins TRBV6-1 and TRBJ1-2; 9 bases are a match to TRBD1. The trim removed 4 bases at V and 7 bases at J, leaving 10 bases unmatched. The CDR3 has 15 residues. CDR1 is MNHNS, CDR2 SASEGT, per germline. The CDR3 DNA follows: TGTGCCAGCAGTGGGCTACCGGGACAGGGAGTTGGCTACACCTTC. Translating gives CASSGLPGQGVGYTF.

The chain has TRBV10-1 and TRBJ2-2; perhaps D is TRBD1 or TRBD2 (5 bases each). The germline CDR1 and CDR2 sequences are WNHNN and SYGVQD (reference sequence). This CDR3 contains 17 residues. V lost 3 bases and J 0 bases, leaving 14 bases between the germline ends. This CDR3 reads CASSDRGIIANTGELFF. In nucleotides, the CDR3 is TGCGCCAGCAGTGATCGGGGCATCATAGCGAACACCGGGGAGCTGTTTTTT.

In its sample, this clone was seen a few times. V usage is TRBV6-1 and J usage is TRBJ1-1; D gene uncertain. This CDR3 has 13 amino acids. Germline assignment: CDR1 MNHNS and CDR2 SASEGT. Trimming took off 7 bases at V and 5 bases at J, with 14 bases between the two ends. The CDR3 loop is CASTMEEHTEAFF. CDR3 DNA: TGTGCCAGCACTATGGAGGAACATACTGAAGCTTTCTTT.